The rows below give T cell receptor beta chains drawn from one sample of a study of early T cells in non-severe SARS-CoV-2 infection. In TCRdb, the 5' RACE reads were re-called with MiXCR into one record per CDR3 protein. Of about 59,000 distinct CDR3 sequences listed, 10% to 13% are singletons. Sequenced sample: whole blood. These receptor sequences come from an adult who was a healthcare worker with PCR-confirmed SARS-CoV-2 infection or an uninfected control (not recorded which). The CDR3 runs from the conserved cysteine through the conserved F or W. The order of the fields is J gene, clone size, V gene, D gene, CDR3 DNA, CDR3 protein. The D gene is left open where the match is weak. Expanded clones are given a class, and other clones once, few, many or no size at all.

TRBJ2-3 many TRBV20-1 TRBD2 TGCAGTGCTAGTACCCGACTAGCGGGGGGACCCACAGATACGCAGTATTTT CSASTRLAGGPTDTQYF
TRBJ1-5 many TRBV5-1 TRBD1 TGCGCCAGCAGCTCAGGGGGGAGTAATCAGCCCCAGCATTTT CASSSGGSNQPQHF
TRBJ2-7 many TRBV7-2 . TGTGCCAGCTCACCCCACTACGAGCAGTACTTC CASSPHYEQYF
TRBJ2-7 many TRBV5-4 TRBD2 TGTGCCAGCAGCATGGGACTAGGGAGGTACGAGCAGTACTTC CASSMGLGRYEQYF
TRBJ1-2 many TRBV12-3/TRBV12-4 . TGTGCCAGCAGTTTCGGCAGGAGAGCTAACTATGGCTACACCTTC CASSFGRRANYGYTF
TRBJ2-1 . TRBV19 . TGTGCCAGTAGTATTCTTCGGGGGGAGCAGTTCTTC CASSILRGEQFF
TRBJ2-7 many TRBV2 . TGTGCCAGCAGTGATCTCTGGCGCGGGGACATCCCCCACGAGCAGTACTTC CASSDLWRGDIPHEQYF
TRBJ1-1 . TRBV6-1 TRBD1 TGTGCCAGCAGCGGGACAGGGGACATGAACACTGAAGCTTTCTTT CASSGTGDMNTEAFF
TRBJ2-7 many TRBV10-3 TRBD2 TGTGCCATCAGTGAGCCAACCCGGGGGGACGAGCAGTACTTC CAISEPTRGDEQYF
TRBJ2-3 many TRBV6-2/TRBV6-3 TRBD2 TGTGCCAGCAGTTACAATGGCGGGGGGGCAGATACGCAGTATTTT CASSYNGGGADTQYF
TRBJ1-2 . TRBV7-2 TRBD1 TGTGCCAGCAGCTTTGGGACAGGGGACTATGGCTACACCTTC CASSFGTGDYGYTF
TRBJ2-3 many TRBV7-9 . TGTGCCAGCAGCTTAGAAGGTTGGCGGCGCACAGATACGCAGTATTTT CASSLEGWRRTDTQYF
TRBJ1-2 many TRBV27 TRBD1 TGTGCCAGCAGTCCACGACAGGGGGCCTATGGCTACACCTTC CASSPRQGAYGYTF
TRBJ1-4 . TRBV25-1 . TGTGCCAGCAGCACTTGGGAGGGGTCTAATGAAAAACTGTTTTTT CASSTWEGSNEKLFF
TRBJ1-1 . TRBV11-2 . TGTGCCAGCAGCTTAGACGGCCCCCTTGGCACTGAAGCTTTCTTT CASSLDGPLGTEAFF
TRBJ1-2 many TRBV18 . TGTGCCAGCTCACCCCTCCGCTCAGGGGATAACTATGGCTACACCTTC CASSPLRSGDNYGYTF
TRBJ2-3 few TRBV23-1 TRBD2 TGCGCCAGCAGTCGAGAAACCCTAGCGGGAAAACGGGATACGCAGTATTTT CASSRETLAGKRDTQYF
TRBJ1-1 few TRBV12-3/TRBV12-4 TRBD1 TGTGCCAGCCAACGGACAGGGAACACTGAAGCTTTCTTT CASQRTGNTEAFF
TRBJ2-5 many TRBV5-1 . TGCGCCAGCAGCTTGAACCAAGAGACCCAGTACTTC CASSLNQETQYF
TRBJ2-1 many TRBV7-9 . TGTGCCAGCAGCCCCTTGGCCGAGCAGTTCTTC CASSPLAEQFF
TRBJ2-3 many TRBV7-2 TRBD1 TGTGCCAGCAGCATCCGACAGGGTCTGCCTAGCACAGATACGCAGTATTTT CASSIRQGLPSTDTQYF
TRBJ2-7 . TRBV28 . TGTGCCAGCAGTTCAAGCATCGGCTCCTACGAGCAGTACTTC CASSSSIGSYEQYF
TRBJ2-2 . TRBV7-2 . TGTGCCAGCAGCCCGGCCCTCGGCGCAACCGGGGAGCTGTTTTTT CASSPALGATGELFF
TRBJ1-6 many TRBV12-3/TRBV12-4 TRBD1 TGTGCCAGCAGCCCGGGACAGTTTAATTCACCCCTCCACTTT CASSPGQFNSPLHF
TRBJ1-2 many TRBV7-2 . TGTGCCAGCAGATCGCAATGGGGGCTTCCTAACTATGGCTACACCTTC CASRSQWGLPNYGYTF
TRBJ1-2 . TRBV6-5 . TGTGCCAGCAGTGACACAGTGAGGGGCTACACCTTC CASSDTVRGYTF
TRBJ2-3 . TRBV4-3 TRBD2 TGCGCCAGCAGCCACGCTAGCGGGGGCACAGATACGCAGTATTTT CASSHASGGTDTQYF